This entry describes one T cell receptor (beta chain). Antigen specificity is unknown. This CDR3 is 16 amino acids long. CDR1 is SSHAT and CDR2 is FNYEAQ in the germline V gene (reference sequence). The V gene end was trimmed by 5 bases and the J gene end by 5 bases; junction bases not matched to a gene: 8. These data belong to a study of cytomegalovirus exposure and HLA in healthy donors. From the roughly 110-subject validation cohort, which was separate from the approximately 700-subject first cohort, the donors were drawn. Method: immunoSEQ multiplex PCR; TCRdb's copy keeps in-frame clones and lacks some. The table shows a few hundred thousand clones, with nearly 90% occurring only once. Study-level results: Cytomegalovirus association was assigned to approximately 180 TCR beta chains. The study found most TCR sequences rare, yet found some public TCRs in many donors. Reportedly, cytomegalovirus status was diagnosed with high sensitivity and specificity.

Sequenced input: PBMCs. The TCR originated in a man aged 25-40 years in good health and CMV-seronegative. This rearrangement joins TRBV7-7 to TRBJ2-1; 11 bases line up with TRBD2. CDR3 nucleotides: TGTGCCAGCAGCCCTTCATTAGCGGGGGGGGACAATGAGCAGTTCTTC. Translating gives CASSPSLAGGDNEQFF.